One and the same sample provided the 9 T cell receptor beta chains below, sequenced in a study of blood T cell repertoires in COVID-19. Some clones are missing from TCRdb's copy, which holds only in-frame ones; the method was immunoSEQ multiplex PCR. The sample holds about 72,000 clones; over 75% are singletons and the top ten take 11%. The sequenced sample consisted of peripheral blood. Receptors originate from a man aged 70 or older with active or convalescent COVID-19.

The chain employs TRBV6-5 and TRBJ2-1, with 7 bases that match TRBD2. The CDR3 runs to 13 residues. V shed 10 bases and J 5 bases; nucleotides not matched to a gene: 8. CDR1 and CDR2 (germline): MNHEY, SVGAGI. The CDR3 sequence is CATVGLLNNEQFF. The DNA for the CDR3 is TGTGCCACCGTGGGACTACTTAACAATGAGCAGTTCTTC.

This chain connects TRBV18 to TRBJ1-3, with D possibly matching TRBD1 (5 bases). The germline V gene has CDR1 KGHSH and CDR2 LQKENI. This CDR3 has 15 residues. The germline V and J ends were trimmed by 3 bases and 0 bases, with 9 bases remaining between them. In DNA, the CDR3 is TGTGCCAGCTCACCCAGGGATAACTCTGGAAACACCATATATTTT. The encoded protein is CASSPRDNSGNTIYF.

The CDR3 DNA sequence: TGTGCCAGTAGACACAGCCCCAATAATTCACCCCTCCACTTT. It encodes CASRHSPNNSPLHF. The J gene is TRBJ1-6, the V gene TRBV19; D remains unclear. Between the trimmed V and J ends, which lost 6 bases and 5 bases, there was a span of 11 bases. The CDR3 has 14 residues. Per germline, CDR1 LNHDA and CDR2 SQIVND (reference sequence).

This clone was counted once. The chain couples TRBV12-3 or TRBV12-4 to TRBJ1-2; no clear D. The ends were cut back, 2 bases at V and 7 bases at J, with 11 bases in the middle. The CDR3 runs 13 residues. The CDR3 DNA follows: TGTGCCAGCAGTTTACGAGGGTTGGGTGGCTACACCTTC. Translating gives CASSLRGLGGYTF.

The rearrangement joins TRBV29-1 to TRBJ2-2; TRBD1 aligns across 10 bases. Per germline, CDR1 SQVTM and CDR2 ANQGSEA. Germline trimming cut 6 bases from V and 0 bases from J; bases unmatched to any gene: 10. The CDR3 contains 17 residues. The CDR3 DNA sequence: TGCAGCGTCGGGGGACAGGGGTTCCCCGCGAACACCGGGGAGCTGTTTTTT. Protein: CSVGGQGFPANTGELFF.

The J gene is TRBJ2-5, the V gene TRBV9, with 7 bases identical to TRBD2. This CDR3 contains 15 residues. J gave up 1 base and V 2 bases, and 5 bases lay outside the gene matches. Germline-derived CDR1 and CDR2 are SGDLS and YYNGEE. The CDR3 spells CASSVSSGGQETQYF. CDR3 nucleotide sequence: TGTGCCAGCAGCGTGTCTAGCGGAGGCCAAGAGACCCAGTACTTC.

The chain links TRBV9 to TRBJ2-2; D is undetermined. The CDR3 consists of 15 residues. V lost 0 bases, J lost 1 base, and 7 bases lay in between. The V gene's germline CDR1 is SGDLS and CDR2 YYNGEE. CDR3 sequence reads: CASSVGSGNTGELFF. CDR3 in DNA: TGTGCCAGCAGCGTAGGGTCGGGGAACACCGGGGAGCTGTTTTTT.

The sample holds a few counts of this clone. This chain joins TRBV18 and TRBJ1-4, with TRBD1 matching 8 bases. The CDR3 is made up of 16 amino acids. V lost 1 base and J lost 7; bases outside the gene matches: 8. CDR1 KGHSH and CDR2 LQKENI come from the germline V gene. As DNA, the CDR3 is TGTGCCAGCTCACCACTTGGACAGGGATCTCTTGAAAAACTGTTTTTT. Its translation: CASSPLGQGSLEKLFF. Full variable domain (remainder filled in from reference TRBV18 and TRBJ1-4): NAGVMQNPRHLVRRRGQEARLRCSPMKGHSHVYWYRQLPEEGLKFMVYLQKENIIDESGMPKERFSAEFPKEGPSILRIQQVVRGDSAAYFCASSPLGQGSLEKLFFGSGTQLSVL.

In this sample, this clone turned up a few times. This chain uses TRBV6-1 with TRBJ1-1; no firm D call. The length of the CDR3 is 12 residues. Germline loops: CDR1 MNHNS, CDR2 SASEGT. Between the trimmed V and J ends, which lost 2 bases and 11 bases, there was a span of 12 bases. CDR3 in amino acids: CASSETRILAFF. In DNA, the CDR3 is TGTGCCAGCAGTGAAACGCGGATTTTGGCTTTCTTT.